This TCR beta chain was retrieved from a study of blood T cell repertoires in COVID-19. The CDR3 consists of 15 residues. Germline CDR1 SGHAT, CDR2 FQNNGV. The V gene lost 1 base and the J gene lost 5 bases, with 12 bases spanning the gap. Sequencing used immunoSEQ multiplex PCR; TCRdb keeps in-frame clones, though not all of them. The sample has about 120,000 clones, about 85% seen once; the top ten hold 7% to 9%. The source material was peripheral blood. The chain combines TRBV11-2 with TRBJ2-1; D is possibly TRBD2 (5 bases). The TCR comes from a human donor in a cohort sampled during active COVID-19. The chain's CDR3 is CASSLARRANNEQFF. The CDR3 coding sequence is TGTGCCAGCAGCTTAGCCCGGCGGGCTAACAATGAGCAGTTCTTC.